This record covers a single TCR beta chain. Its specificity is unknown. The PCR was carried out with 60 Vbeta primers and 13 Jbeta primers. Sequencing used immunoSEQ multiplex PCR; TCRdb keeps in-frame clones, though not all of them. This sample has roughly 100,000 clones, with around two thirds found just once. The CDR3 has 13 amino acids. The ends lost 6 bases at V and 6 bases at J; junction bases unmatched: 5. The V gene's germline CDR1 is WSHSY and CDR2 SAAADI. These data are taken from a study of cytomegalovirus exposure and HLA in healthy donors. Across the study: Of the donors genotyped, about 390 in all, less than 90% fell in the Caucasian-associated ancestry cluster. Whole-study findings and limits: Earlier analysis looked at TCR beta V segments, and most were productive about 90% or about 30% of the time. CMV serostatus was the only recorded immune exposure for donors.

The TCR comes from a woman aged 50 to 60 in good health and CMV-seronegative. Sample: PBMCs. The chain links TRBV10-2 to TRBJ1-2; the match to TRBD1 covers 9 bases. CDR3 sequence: CASRRDRDDGYTF. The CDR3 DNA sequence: TGCGCCAGCAGGAGGGACAGGGACGATGGCTACACCTTC.